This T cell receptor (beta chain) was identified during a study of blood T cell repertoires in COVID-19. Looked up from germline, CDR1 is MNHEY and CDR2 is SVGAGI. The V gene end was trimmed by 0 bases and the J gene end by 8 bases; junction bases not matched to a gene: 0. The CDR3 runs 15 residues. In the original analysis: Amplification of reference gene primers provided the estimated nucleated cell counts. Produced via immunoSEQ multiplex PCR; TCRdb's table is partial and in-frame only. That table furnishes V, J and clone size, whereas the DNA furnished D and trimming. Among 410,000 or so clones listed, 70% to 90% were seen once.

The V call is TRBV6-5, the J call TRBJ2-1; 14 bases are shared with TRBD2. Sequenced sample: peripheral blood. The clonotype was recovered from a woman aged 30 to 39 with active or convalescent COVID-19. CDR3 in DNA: TGTGCCAGCAGTTACTCGGGACTAGCGGGAGATGAGCAGTTCTTC. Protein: CASSYSGLAGDEQFF.